Following are 17 T cell receptor beta chains from one sample sequenced in a study of cytomegalovirus exposure and HLA in healthy donors. The PCR had 60 Vbeta and 13 Jbeta primers. Here immunoSEQ multiplex PCR was the method, and the copy in TCRdb shows in-frame clones only, minus some. This repertoire shows 90,000 or so clones, under 80% found once; its top ten account for 4% to 4.5%. Material: PBMCs. The receptors originated from a man aged 55 to 70 in good health and CMV-seronegative.

The chain combines TRBV2 with TRBJ1-2; possible D gene TRBD1, 6 bases. V was trimmed by 7 bases and J by 7 bases, leaving 16 bases between them. Germline V gene lookup returns CDR1 SNHLY and CDR2 FYNNEI. CDR3 length: 13 residues. The CDR3: CASTRGEGGGYTF. CDR3 coding DNA: TGTGCCAGCACTCGAGGGGAAGGGGGTGGCTACACCTTC.

This clone was seen more than once but under ten times. This chain uses TRBV5-1 with TRBJ2-3, with 8 nucleotides matching TRBD2. Per the germline V gene, CDR1 is SGHRS and CDR2 is YFSETQ. V shed 0 bases and J 4 bases; nucleotides not matched to a gene: 10. CDR3 length: 17 amino acids. In nucleotides, the CDR3 is TGCGCCAGCAGCTTGGACGTGGCGGGGGGCGCGTCAGATACGCAGTATTTT. Its protein product is CASSLDVAGGASDTQYF.

The gene calls are TRBV2 and TRBJ2-1, with D possibly TRBD2 on 5 matching bases. This CDR3 spans 14 amino acids. Trimming took 5 bases from V and 6 from J, leaving 14 bases between them. The germline CDR1 and CDR2 sequences are SNHLY and FYNNEI. CDR3 loop: CASSMRARTNEQFF. As DNA, the CDR3 is TGTGCCAGCAGTATGCGGGCCCGTACCAATGAGCAGTTCTTC.

This clone has a handful of counts. The chain links TRBV5-1 to TRBJ1-4; 8 nucleotides align to TRBD1. This CDR3 has 16 residues. From germline, CDR1 is SGHRS and CDR2 YFSETQ. After removal of 1 base from V and 2 bases from J, the junction contained 4 bases not matched to a gene. In nucleotides, the CDR3 is TGCGCCAGCAGCTTGCAGGGGGCGCGGACTAATGAAAAACTGTTTTTT. Translation: CASSLQGARTNEKLFF.

The chain joins TRBV9 to TRBJ1-1, with 10 bases lining up with TRBD1. The length of the CDR3 is 18 residues. V lost 4 bases, J lost 3 bases, and 15 bases stayed unmatched. The germline CDR1 and CDR2 sequences are SGDLS and YYNGEE. The CDR3 DNA sequence: TGTGCCAGCAGCTCGCGTCCCGGGACAGGGGCGTCGTACACTGAAGCTTTCTTT. Amino acids: CASSSRPGTGASYTEAFF. Variable domain in full (rest from reference TRBV9 and TRBJ1-1): DSGVTQTPKHLITATGQRVTLRCSPRSGDLSVYWYQQSLDQGLQFLIQYYNGEERAKGNILERFSAQQFPDLHSELNLSSLELGDSALYFCASSSRPGTGASYTEAFFGQGTRLTVV.

The sample holds a few counts of this clone. The chain couples TRBV4-1 to TRBJ1-2; no reliable D call. V shed 0 bases and J shed 6 bases, with 11 bases lying between them. The CDR3 is made up of 14 amino acids. CDR1 is MGHRA, CDR2 YSYEKL, per germline. CDR3 nucleotides: TGCGCCAGCAGCCAAGAGCGCCAGGCTCATGGCTACACCTTC. Translation: CASSQERQAHGYTF.

The sample holds a few counts of this clone. The chain is built from TRBV4-2 and TRBJ2-3, with TRBD2 matching over 7 bases. Germline CDR1 LGHNA, CDR2 YNFKEQ. CDR3 length: 18 amino acids. J was trimmed by 0 bases and V by 0 bases; bases with no gene match: 9. The CDR3, as DNA: TGTGCCAGCAGCCAAGATCTCGGCCTAGCGGTGAGCACAGATACGCAGTATTTT. Amino acid sequence: CASSQDLGLAVSTDTQYF.

J is TRBJ1-1 and V is TRBV9; 7 bases are shared with TRBD1. Losses at the gene ends were 0 bases for V and 5 bases for J; bases not matched to a gene: 7. This CDR3 has 15 residues. Germline CDR1 and CDR2: SGDLS and YYNGEE. In nucleotides, the CDR3 is TGTGCCAGCAGCGTAGTCGAGGGGGCAAGAACTGAAGCTTTCTTT. Encoded protein: CASSVVEGARTEAFF.

V and J are TRBV29-1 and TRBJ2-7; maybe TRBD2 (5 bases). CDR1 is SQVTM and CDR2 is ANQGSEA in the germline V gene. This CDR3 has 13 residues. With 5 bases removed from V and 0 bases from J, the gap between germline ends came to 11 bases. The CDR3 DNA follows: TGCAGCGTTAGAGGGAGCTCCTCCTACGAGCAGTACTTC. This codes for CSVRGSSSYEQYF.

The V and J genes are TRBV6-1 and TRBJ1-2; D is perhaps TRBD1 (5 bases). The V end was cut by 5 bases, the J end by 8 bases, with 21 bases between. CDR3 length equals 15 residues. The germline V gene has CDR1 MNHNS and CDR2 SASEGT. The CDR3 protein is CASSSPGEGRKGYTF. CDR3 coding DNA: TGTGCCAGCAGTTCCCCGGGGGAGGGGCGGAAGGGCTACACCTTC.

In its sample, this clone was seen a few times. This chain links TRBV6-6 with TRBJ1-2, with TRBD1 identical over 8 bases. Germline lookup yields CDR1 MNHNY and CDR2 SVGAGI (reference sequence). J was trimmed by 4 bases and V by 6 bases; bases with no gene match: 7. The CDR3 is 14 residues long. CDR3 nucleotide sequence: TGTGCCAGCAGGCGCAGGGGGCTTGTCTATGGCTACACCTTC. It is translated as CASRRRGLVYGYTF.

This chain links TRBV6-1 with TRBJ1-1; D remains ambiguous. CDR3 length: 13 amino acids. Trimming took 6 bases from V and 1 from J, leaving 9 bases between them. Germline assignment: CDR1 MNHNS and CDR2 SASEGT. The CDR3 protein is CASSPGQNTEAFF. CDR3 nucleotide sequence: TGTGCCAGCAGCCCCGGTCAGAACACTGAAGCTTTCTTT.

The CDR3 region has the DNA TGTGCCAGTAGTAAGAGGACAGTCATGAACACTGAAGCTTTCTTT. Protein product: CASSKRTVMNTEAFF. V gene TRBV19 combines with J gene TRBJ1-1; TRBD1 is a possible D gene (6 bases). The CDR3 runs to 15 residues. CDR1 and CDR2 from the germline V gene are LNHDA and SQIVND (reference sequence). V was cut by 4 bases and J by 0 bases, with 12 bases left in between.

The chain couples TRBV7-9 to TRBJ2-7; 7 positions match TRBD2. The J segment lost 0 bases and the V segment lost 5 bases, leaving 1 base of the junction unmatched. This CDR3 is built from 13 residues. Germline V gene sequence: CDR1 SEHNR, CDR2 FQNEAQ (reference sequence). CDR3 nucleotides: TGTGCCAGCAGCCCGGGAGGCTCCTACGAGCAGTACTTC. Translated: CASSPGGSYEQYF.

The rearrangement joins TRBV19 to TRBJ1-5; D remains ambiguous. This CDR3 is built from 15 residues. Germline V gene sequence: CDR1 LNHDA, CDR2 SQIVND (reference sequence). Trimming removed 2 bases from V and 1 base from J, with 9 bases in between. The CDR3 here is CASSISSTSNQPQHF. The CDR3 DNA reads as TGTGCCAGTAGTATATCGAGTACCAGCAATCAGCCCCAGCATTTT.

The chain combines TRBV9 with TRBJ2-7, with 9 bases identical to TRBD2. The germline CDR1 and CDR2 sequences are SGDLS and YYNGEE. This CDR3 contains 15 residues. J lost 2 bases, V lost 3 bases, and 6 bases had no gene match. CDR3 loop: CASSASGTSPYEQYF. The CDR3 nucleotides read TGTGCCAGCAGCGCCTCCGGGACTAGCCCCTACGAGCAGTACTTC.

The V and J genes are TRBV5-1 and TRBJ2-2; 9 nucleotides align to TRBD2. This CDR3 is 17 amino acids long. CDR1 is SGHRS, CDR2 YFSETQ, per germline. J lost 2 bases, V lost 4 bases, and 9 bases had no gene match. CDR3 sequence: CASSRTGLAQNTGELFF. Here the CDR3 DNA reads TGCGCCAGCAGCAGGACCGGACTAGCGCAAAACACCGGGGAGCTGTTTTTT.